Sequencing of this T cell receptor (beta chain) was carried out in a study of blood T cell repertoires in COVID-19. The overall study: Acute and convalescent COVID-19 specimens originated in the United States, Italy and Spain. T cells, B-cell-depleted T cells, or PBMCs supplied cDNA or gDNA.

Profiled with immunoSEQ multiplex PCR; TCRdb holds only in-frame clones, not every one. The table lists some 230,000 clones, around 82% of them singletons. Germline-derived CDR1 and CDR2 are MDHEN and SYDVKM. Trimming removed 4 bases from V and 9 bases from J, with 13 bases in between. The length of the CDR3 is 14 residues. The genes are TRBV28 and TRBJ1-6; possibly TRBD1 for D (6 bases). The sequence was collected from a woman aged 25 to 39 who had recovered from COVID-19. The material sequenced was peripheral blood. The CDR3 loop reads CASSSDRSGSPLHF. The CDR3 DNA is TGTGCCAGCAGTTCAGACAGGAGTGGTTCACCCCTCCACTTT.